This T cell receptor beta chain emerged from a study of CXCR3-negative and CXCR3-positive naive CD8 T cells. Study-level findings and limits: Because surface CD5 did not distinguish the naive subsets, TCR strength was inferred from TRB CDR3 properties.

The CDR3 is 17 amino acids. The germline CDR1 and CDR2 sequences are LGHDT and YNNKEL (reference sequence). Points on this clonotype: Its cognate antigen is unknown.

With UMI labels, 5' RACE was used to prepare the TRB cDNA libraries. After re-calling the 5' RACE reads, TCRdb lists one entry per CDR3 protein, DNA absent. The sample's table shows 50,000 to 60,000 distinct CDR3 sequences. CD45RO-CCR7+CD27+CD95- cells counted as naive CD8+ T cells. The sequenced sample consisted of naive CXCR3- CD8+ T cells from blood. Subset given: CD45RO-CCR7+CD27+CD95- naive CD8+ T cells lacking CXCR3 (TNR3-). This sequence was found in a human donor in good health. Some clones in this sample may be carry-over from other donors' samples. The rearrangement links TRBV3-1 to TRBJ2-1; TCRdb selects TRBD2, and the lack of DNA leaves this call unchecked. The CDR3 reads CASSHRTSGGIYNEQFF.